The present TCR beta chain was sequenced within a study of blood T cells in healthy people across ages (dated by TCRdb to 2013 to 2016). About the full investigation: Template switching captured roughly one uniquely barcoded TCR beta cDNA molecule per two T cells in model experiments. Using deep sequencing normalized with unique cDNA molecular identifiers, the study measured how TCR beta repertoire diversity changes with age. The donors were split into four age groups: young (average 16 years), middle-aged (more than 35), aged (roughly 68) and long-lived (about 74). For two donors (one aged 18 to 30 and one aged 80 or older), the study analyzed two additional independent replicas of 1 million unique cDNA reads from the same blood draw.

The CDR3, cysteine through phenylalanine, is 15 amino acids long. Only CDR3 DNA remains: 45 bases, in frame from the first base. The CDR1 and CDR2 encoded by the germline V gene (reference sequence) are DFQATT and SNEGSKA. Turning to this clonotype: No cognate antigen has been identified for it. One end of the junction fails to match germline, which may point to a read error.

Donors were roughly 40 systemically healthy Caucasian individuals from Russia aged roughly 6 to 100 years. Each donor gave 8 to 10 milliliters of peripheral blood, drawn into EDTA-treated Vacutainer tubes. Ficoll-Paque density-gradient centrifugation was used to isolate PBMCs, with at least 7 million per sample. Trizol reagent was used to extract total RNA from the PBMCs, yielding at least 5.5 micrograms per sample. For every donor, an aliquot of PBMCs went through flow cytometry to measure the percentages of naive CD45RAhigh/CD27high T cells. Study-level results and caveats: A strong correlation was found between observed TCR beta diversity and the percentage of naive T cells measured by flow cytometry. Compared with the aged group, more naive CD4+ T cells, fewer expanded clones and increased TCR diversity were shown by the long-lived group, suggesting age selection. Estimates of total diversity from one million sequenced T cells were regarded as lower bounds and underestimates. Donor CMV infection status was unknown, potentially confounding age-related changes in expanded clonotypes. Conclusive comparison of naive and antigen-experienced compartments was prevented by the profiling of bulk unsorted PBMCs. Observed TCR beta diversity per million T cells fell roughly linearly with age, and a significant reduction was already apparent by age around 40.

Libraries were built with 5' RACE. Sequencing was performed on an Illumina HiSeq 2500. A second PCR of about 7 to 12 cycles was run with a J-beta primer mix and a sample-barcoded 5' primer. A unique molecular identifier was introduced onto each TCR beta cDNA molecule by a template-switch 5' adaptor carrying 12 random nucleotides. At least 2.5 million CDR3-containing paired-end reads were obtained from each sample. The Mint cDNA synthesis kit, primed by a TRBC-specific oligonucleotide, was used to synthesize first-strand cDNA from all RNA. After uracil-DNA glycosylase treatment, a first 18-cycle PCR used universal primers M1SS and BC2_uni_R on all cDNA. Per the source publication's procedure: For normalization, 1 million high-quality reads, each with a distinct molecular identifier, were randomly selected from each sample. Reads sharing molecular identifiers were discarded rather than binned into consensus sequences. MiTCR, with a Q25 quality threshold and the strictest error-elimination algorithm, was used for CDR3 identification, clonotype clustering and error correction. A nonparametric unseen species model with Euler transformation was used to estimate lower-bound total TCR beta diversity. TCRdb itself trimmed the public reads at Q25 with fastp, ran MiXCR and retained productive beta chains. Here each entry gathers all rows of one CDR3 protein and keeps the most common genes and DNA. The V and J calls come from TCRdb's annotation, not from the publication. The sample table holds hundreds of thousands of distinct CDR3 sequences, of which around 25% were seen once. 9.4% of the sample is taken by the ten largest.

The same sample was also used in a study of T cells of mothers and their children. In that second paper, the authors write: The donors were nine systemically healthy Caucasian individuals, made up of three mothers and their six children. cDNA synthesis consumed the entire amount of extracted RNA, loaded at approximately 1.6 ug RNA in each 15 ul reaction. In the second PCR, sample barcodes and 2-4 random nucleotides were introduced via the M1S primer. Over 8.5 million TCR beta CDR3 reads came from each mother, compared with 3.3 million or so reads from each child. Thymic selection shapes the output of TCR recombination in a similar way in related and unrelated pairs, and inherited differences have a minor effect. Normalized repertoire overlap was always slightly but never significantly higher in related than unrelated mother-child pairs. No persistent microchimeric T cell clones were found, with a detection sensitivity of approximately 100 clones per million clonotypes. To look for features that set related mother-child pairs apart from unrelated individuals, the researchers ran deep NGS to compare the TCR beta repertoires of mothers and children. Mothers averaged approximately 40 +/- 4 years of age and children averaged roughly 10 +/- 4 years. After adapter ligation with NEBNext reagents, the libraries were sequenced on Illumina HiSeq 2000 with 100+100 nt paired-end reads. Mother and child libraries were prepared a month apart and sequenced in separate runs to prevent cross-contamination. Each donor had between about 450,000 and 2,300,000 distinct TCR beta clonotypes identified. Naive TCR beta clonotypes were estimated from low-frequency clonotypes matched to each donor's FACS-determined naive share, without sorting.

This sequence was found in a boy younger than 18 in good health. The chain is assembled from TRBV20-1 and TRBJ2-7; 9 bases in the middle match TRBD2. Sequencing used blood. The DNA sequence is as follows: TGCAGTGCTTTGCCGCTGGCGGGGGGGCCGAACGACCAGTACTTC. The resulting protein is CSALPLAGGPNDQYF.